This TCR beta chain is drawn from a study of PD-L1 blockade in urothelial cancer. On the study more broadly: Researchers found blood samples held a median of roughly 140,000 T cells.

Specified time point: peripheral blood 6 weeks after treatment start. Patients had locally advanced or metastatic urothelial carcinoma. Germline loops: CDR1 MGHRA, CDR2 YSYEKL. This CDR3 is built from 16 residues. V lost 3 bases and J lost 9; bases outside the gene matches: 12. Synthetic templates analogous to TCR were spiked into all PCRs individually. Data came from immunoSEQ multiplex PCR; TCRdb stores just in-frame clones and leaves some out. The repertoire has about 130,000 clones, roughly 82% of them found once; the top ten carry roughly 2.4%. The source material was PBMCs, sampled around atezolizumab (anti-PD-L1) treatment. The TCR sequence derives from a man aged 50 or older with urothelial cancer. V gene TRBV4-1 combines with J gene TRBJ2-1; TRBD2 agrees at 9 bases. In DNA form, the CDR3 reads TGCGCCAGCAGCCACCCTAGTAGCGGGGGAGACGGTGAGCAGTTCTTC. It encodes CASSHPSSGGDGEQFF.